This TCR beta chain was recorded in a study of shared clonotypes between healthy human individuals. Study-level background: Sampling drew on donors who were a couple of women and a few men aged 18 to 49. The study used three CD4 naive, three CD4 memory, two CD8 naive and one CD8 memory plate per donor. General observations from the study: Generation probabilities were higher for clonotypes shared across all four sorted-subset donors than for unshared ones.

Naive-designated CD8 cells lacked CD45RO, were positively enriched for CCR7, and omitted terminally differentiated effector memory CD45RA+ cells. The authors ran the assay at deep level. The data were produced by immunoSEQ multiplex PCR, yet TCRdb's version contains in-frame clones alone and is incomplete. The table records over 2,000,000 clones, 90% to 95% of them present only once. V dropped 4 bases and J dropped 6; count of bases not matched to a gene: 8. CDR1 and CDR2 from the germline V gene are SEHNR and FQNEAQ (reference sequence). CDR3 length equals 14 residues. The count of this clone is one. No antigen is known for it.

The rearrangement joins TRBV7-9 to TRBJ2-7, with TRBD1 matching over 8 bases. Material: naive CD8+ T cells from PBMCs. The receptor was derived from a man younger than 35 in good health. Some clones in this sample may be carry-over from other donors' samples. CDR3 sequence (DNA): TGTGCCAGCAGCTATAACGCTGACAGGGGCGAGCAGTACTTC. It translates to CASSYNADRGEQYF.